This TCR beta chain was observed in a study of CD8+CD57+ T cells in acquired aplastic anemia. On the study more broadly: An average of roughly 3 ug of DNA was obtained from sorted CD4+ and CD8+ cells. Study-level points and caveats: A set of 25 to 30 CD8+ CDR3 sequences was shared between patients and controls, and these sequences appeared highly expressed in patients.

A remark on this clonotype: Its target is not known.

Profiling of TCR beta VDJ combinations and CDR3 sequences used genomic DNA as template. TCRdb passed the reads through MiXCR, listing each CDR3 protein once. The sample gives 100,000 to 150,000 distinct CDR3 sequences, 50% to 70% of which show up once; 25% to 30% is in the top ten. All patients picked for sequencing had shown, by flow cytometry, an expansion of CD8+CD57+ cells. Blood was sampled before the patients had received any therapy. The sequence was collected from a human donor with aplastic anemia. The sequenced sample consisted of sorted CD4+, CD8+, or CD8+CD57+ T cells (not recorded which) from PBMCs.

CDR3 protein: CASWASGRRDTQYF. The CDR3 DNA reads as TGTGCCAGCTGGGCTAGCGGGAGGCGAGATACGCAGTATTTT. The rearrangement links TRBV7-9 to TRBJ2-3; TRBD2 agrees at 11 bases. The V and J ends lost 8 bases and 5 bases, in that order; junction bases with no gene match: 6. CDR1 and CDR2 from the germline V gene are SEHNR and FQNEAQ (reference sequence). The CDR3 contains 14 residues.